Here is one TCR beta chain with its context. Data came from immunoSEQ multiplex PCR; TCRdb stores just in-frame clones and leaves some out. Of approximately 10,000 clones detected, about 77% appear once; the ten largest clones hold about 9.3%. Noted treatment: randomized to nivolumab then ipilimumab (arm A) or the reverse (arm B). Live CD3+CD8+ CD19− CD56− cells were sorted from PBMCs. This specimen comes from a study of sequential checkpoint blockade in melanoma. Per the germline V gene, CDR1 is MNHEY and CDR2 is SVGAGI. This CDR3 spans 15 amino acids. V lost 6 bases and J lost 7; bases outside the gene matches: 7.

The source was CD8+ T cells sorted from blood (inferred from file names), collected from a patient given nivolumab and ipilimumab in sequence. The sequence was obtained from a human donor with melanoma. The V gene is TRBV6-5, the J gene TRBJ2-1, with TRBD2 matching over 12 bases. The CDR3 DNA follows: TGTGCCAGCAGGAAGTCTAGCGGGGGGGGAAATGAGCAGTTCTTC. Protein product: CASRKSSGGGNEQFF.